This T cell receptor beta chain was found in a study of blood T cell repertoires in COVID-19. Looking at the study overall: Some COVID-19 samples were acute and others convalescent; all came from the United States, Italy and Spain. Sample material is recorded as cDNA or gDNA derived from T cells, B-cell-depleted T cells, or PBMCs.

The germline CDR1 and CDR2 sequences are SGHRS and YFSETQ. The J segment lost 4 bases and the V segment lost 5 bases, leaving 4 bases of the junction unmatched. The CDR3 is 14 amino acids. Study processing details: Counts of nucleated cells, estimated from reference gene primer amplification, were obtained. Generated by immunoSEQ multiplex PCR, the TCRdb table keeps only in-frame clones and is missing some. D and trimming were read from the DNA, whereas the V and J calls and clone size are those reported in that table. The data show under 45,000 clones, 88% seen once. The chain employs TRBV5-1 and TRBJ2-2; 8 bases fit TRBD2. The sequenced sample was peripheral blood. This sequence was found in a human donor in a cohort sampled during active COVID-19. The CDR3 nucleotides are TGCGCCAGCAGATCGCGGGAGGTCACCGGGGAGCTGTTTTTT. Protein product: CASRSREVTGELFF.